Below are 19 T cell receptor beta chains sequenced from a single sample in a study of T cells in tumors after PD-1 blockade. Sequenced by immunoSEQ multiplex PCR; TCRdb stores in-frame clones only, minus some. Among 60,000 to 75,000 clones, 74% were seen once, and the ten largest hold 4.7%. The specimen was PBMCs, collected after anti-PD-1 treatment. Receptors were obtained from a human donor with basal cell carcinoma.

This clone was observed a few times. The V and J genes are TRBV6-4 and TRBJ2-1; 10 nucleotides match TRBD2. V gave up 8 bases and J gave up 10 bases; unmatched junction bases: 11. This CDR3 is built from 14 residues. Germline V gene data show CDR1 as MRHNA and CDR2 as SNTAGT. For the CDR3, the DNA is TGTGCCAGCCGAACTAGCGGGGACTCCTCGGAGCAGTTCTTC. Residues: CASRTSGDSSEQFF.

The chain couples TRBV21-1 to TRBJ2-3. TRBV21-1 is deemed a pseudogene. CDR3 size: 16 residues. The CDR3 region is CASSKSGLDVADTQYF. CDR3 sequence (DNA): TGTGCCAGCAGCAAAAGTGGTTTGGATGTAGCAGATACGCAGTATTTT.

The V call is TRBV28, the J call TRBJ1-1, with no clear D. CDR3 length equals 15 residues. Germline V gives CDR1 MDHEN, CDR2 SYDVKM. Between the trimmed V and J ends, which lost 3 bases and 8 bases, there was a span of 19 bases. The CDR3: CASSFVLGAGSEAFF. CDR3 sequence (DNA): TGTGCCAGCAGTTTCGTCCTTGGAGCAGGATCCGAAGCTTTCTTT. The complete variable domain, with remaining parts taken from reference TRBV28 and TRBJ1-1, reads DVKVTQSSRYLVKRTGEKVFLECVQDMDHENMFWYRQDPGLGLRLIYFSYDVKMKEKGDIPEGYSVSREKKERFSLILESASTNQTSMYLCASSFVLGAGSEAFFGQGTRLTVV.

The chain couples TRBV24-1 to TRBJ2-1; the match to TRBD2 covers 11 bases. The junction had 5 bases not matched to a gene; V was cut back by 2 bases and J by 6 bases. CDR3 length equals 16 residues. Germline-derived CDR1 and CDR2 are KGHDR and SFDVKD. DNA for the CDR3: TGTGCCACCAGTGATTCGAGGGGACTAGCGGTCAATGAGCAGTTCTTC. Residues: CATSDSRGLAVNEQFF.

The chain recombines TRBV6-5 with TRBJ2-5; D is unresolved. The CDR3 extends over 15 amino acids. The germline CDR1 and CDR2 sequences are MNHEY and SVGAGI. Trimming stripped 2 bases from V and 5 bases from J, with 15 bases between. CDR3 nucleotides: TGTGCCAGCAGTTACGGGGTTCCGCCTCGGGAGACCCAGTACTTC. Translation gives CASSYGVPPRETQYF.

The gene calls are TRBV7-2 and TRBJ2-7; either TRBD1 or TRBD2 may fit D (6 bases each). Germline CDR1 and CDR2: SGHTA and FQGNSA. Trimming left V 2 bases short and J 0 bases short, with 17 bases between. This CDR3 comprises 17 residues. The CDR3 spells CASSLRGDLVNSYEQYF. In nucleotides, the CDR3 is TGTGCCAGCAGCTTAAGGGGGGATTTAGTTAACTCCTACGAGCAGTACTTC.

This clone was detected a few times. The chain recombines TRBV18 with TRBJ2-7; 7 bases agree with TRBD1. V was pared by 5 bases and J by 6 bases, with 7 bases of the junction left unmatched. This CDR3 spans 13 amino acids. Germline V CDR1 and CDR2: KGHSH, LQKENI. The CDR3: CASSSGQDREQYF. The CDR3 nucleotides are TGTGCCAGCTCATCTGGACAGGACCGCGAGCAGTACTTC.

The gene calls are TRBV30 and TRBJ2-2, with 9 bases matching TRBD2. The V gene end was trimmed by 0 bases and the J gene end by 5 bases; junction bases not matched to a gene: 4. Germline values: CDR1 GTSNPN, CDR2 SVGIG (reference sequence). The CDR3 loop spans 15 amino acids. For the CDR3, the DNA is TGTGCCTGGAGTGTTCTAGCGGGGCGGACCGGGGAGCTGTTTTTT. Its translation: CAWSVLAGRTGELFF.

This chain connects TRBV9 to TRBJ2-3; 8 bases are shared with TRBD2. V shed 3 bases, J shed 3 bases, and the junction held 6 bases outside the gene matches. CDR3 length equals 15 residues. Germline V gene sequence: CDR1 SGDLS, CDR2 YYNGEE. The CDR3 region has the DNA TGTGCCAGCAGCGCCCCCGGGGGGGCAACAGATACGCAGTATTTT. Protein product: CASSAPGGATDTQYF.

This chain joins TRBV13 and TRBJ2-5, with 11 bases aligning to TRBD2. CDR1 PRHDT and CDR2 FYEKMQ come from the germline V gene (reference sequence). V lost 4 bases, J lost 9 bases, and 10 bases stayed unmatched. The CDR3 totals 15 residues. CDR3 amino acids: CASSSRLAGLGAQYF. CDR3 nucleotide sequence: TGTGCCAGCAGCTCCAGACTAGCGGGGTTGGGGGCCCAGTACTTC. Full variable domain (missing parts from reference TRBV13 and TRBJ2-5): AAGVIQSPRHLIKEKRETATLKCYPIPRHDTVYWYQQGPGQDPQFLISFYEKMQSDKGSIPDRFSAQQFSDYHSELNMSSLELGDSALYFCASSSRLAGLGAQYFGPGTRLLVL.

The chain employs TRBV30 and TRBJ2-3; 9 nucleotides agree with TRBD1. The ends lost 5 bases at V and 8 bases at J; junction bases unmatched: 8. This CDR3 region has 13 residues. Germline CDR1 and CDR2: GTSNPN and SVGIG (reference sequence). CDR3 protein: CAWGGTGKGTQYF. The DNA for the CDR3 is TGTGCCTGGGGCGGGACAGGGAAGGGTACGCAGTATTTT.

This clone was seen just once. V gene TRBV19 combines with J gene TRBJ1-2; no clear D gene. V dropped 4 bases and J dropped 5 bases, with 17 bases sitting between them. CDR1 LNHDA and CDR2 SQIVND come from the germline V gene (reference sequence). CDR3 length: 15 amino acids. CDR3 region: CASSTPDGIRYGYTF. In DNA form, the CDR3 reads TGTGCCAGTAGTACCCCGGACGGGATTCGTTATGGCTACACCTTC.

This CDR3 reads CASSLGELSTDTQYF. In DNA form, the CDR3 reads TGTGCCAGCAGTTTGGGGGAGTTGTCCACAGATACGCAGTATTTT. V is TRBV6-2 or TRBV6-3 and J is TRBJ2-3, with D possibly called TRBD1 or TRBD2 (5 bases each). Trimming shortened V by 4 bases and J by 2 bases, and 13 bases separated the two germline ends. The CDR3 runs to 15 residues. CDR1 is MNHEY and CDR2 is SVGEGT in the germline V gene.

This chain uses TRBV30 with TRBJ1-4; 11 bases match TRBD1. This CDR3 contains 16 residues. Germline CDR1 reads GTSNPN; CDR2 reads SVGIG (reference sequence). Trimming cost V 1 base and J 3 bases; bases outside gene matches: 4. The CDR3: CAWSGRDRGANEKLFF. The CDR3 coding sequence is TGTGCCTGGAGTGGCCGGGACAGGGGGGCTAATGAAAAACTGTTTTTT.

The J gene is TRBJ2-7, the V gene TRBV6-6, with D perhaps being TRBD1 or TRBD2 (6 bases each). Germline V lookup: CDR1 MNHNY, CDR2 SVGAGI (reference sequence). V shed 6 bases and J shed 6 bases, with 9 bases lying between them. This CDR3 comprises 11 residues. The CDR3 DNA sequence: TGTGCCAGCAGCGGGGGCCGCGAGCAGTACTTC. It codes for CASSGGREQYF.

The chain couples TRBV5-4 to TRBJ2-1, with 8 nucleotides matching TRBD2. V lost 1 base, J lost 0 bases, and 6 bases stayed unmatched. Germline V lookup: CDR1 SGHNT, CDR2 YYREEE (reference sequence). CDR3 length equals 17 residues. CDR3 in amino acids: CASSLSRGVYSYNEQFF. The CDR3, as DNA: TGTGCCAGCAGCTTGTCGCGGGGGGTATACTCCTACAATGAGCAGTTCTTC.

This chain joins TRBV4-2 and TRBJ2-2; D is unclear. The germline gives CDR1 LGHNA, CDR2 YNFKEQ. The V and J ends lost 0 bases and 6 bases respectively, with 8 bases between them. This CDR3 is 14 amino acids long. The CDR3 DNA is TGTGCCAGCAGCCAAGAGTATGGGGCCGGGGAGCTGTTTTTT. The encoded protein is CASSQEYGAGELFF.

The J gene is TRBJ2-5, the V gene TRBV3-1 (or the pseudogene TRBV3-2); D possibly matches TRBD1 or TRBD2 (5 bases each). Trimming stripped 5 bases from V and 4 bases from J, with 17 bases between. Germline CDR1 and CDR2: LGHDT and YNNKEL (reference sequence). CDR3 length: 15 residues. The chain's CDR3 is CASSIGTSTPETQYF. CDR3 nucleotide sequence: TGTGCCAGCAGCATCGGGACCTCTACACCAGAGACCCAGTACTTC.

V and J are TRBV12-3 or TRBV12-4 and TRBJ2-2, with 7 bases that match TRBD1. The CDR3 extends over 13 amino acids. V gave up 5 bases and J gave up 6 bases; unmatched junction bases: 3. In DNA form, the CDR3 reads TGTGCCAGCAGTCACGACAGGGCCGGGGAGCTGTTTTTT. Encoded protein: CASSHDRAGELFF.